A selection of T cell receptor beta chains follows, all from one sample in a study of cytomegalovirus exposure and HLA in healthy donors. Here immunoSEQ multiplex PCR was the method, and the copy in TCRdb shows in-frame clones only, minus some. This sample's table has 68,000 or so clones. Sequenced material: PBMCs. These receptors were taken from a boy younger than 18 in good health and CMV-seronegative. Both conserved end residues are part of each CDR3. The order of the fields is V gene, CDR3 protein.

V gene: TRBV29-1; CDR3 protein: CSVPGPDNEQFF
V gene: TRBV9; CDR3 protein: CASSVGVAGVDNEQFF
V gene: TRBV7-2; CDR3 protein: CASSLVGSGRGYTF
V gene: TRBV5-1; CDR3 protein: CASSQTGDPNEKLFF
V gene: TRBV7-2; CDR3 protein: CASTPRRSETQYF
V gene: TRBV5-1; CDR3 protein: CASSLDRGGEVYGYTF
V gene: TRBV29-1; CDR3 protein: CSVPLPGRHEQYF
V gene: TRBV30; CDR3 protein: CAWRTSSYNSPLHF
V gene: TRBV27; CDR3 protein: CASWGLMNTGELFF
V gene: TRBV5-1; CDR3 protein: CASSEGQGLTYEQYF
V gene: TRBV6-1; CDR3 protein: CASSGQGSQPQHF
V gene: TRBV30; CDR3 protein: CAWSGLADNEQFF
V gene: TRBV7-2; CDR3 protein: CASSNTMNTEAFF
V gene: TRBV6-1; CDR3 protein: CASSEVEAAYNEQFF
V gene: TRBV6-5; CDR3 protein: CASSYTPDRGGEQYF
V gene: TRBV29-1; CDR3 protein: CSVGQYSYEQYF
V gene: TRBV10-3; CDR3 protein: CAISDGQGPYEQYF
V gene: TRBV18; CDR3 protein: CASSPGAADYGYTF
V gene: TRBV10-3; CDR3 protein: CAISERGETNEKLFF
V gene: TRBV18; CDR3 protein: CASSPPTADRVYEQYF
V gene: TRBV5-6; CDR3 protein: CASSQGDGSYNEQFF
V gene: TRBV7-2; CDR3 protein: CASSVGTAGNSPLHF
V gene: TRBV5-6; CDR3 protein: CASRHRVGGNTIYF
V gene: TRBV15; CDR3 protein: CATSGRLAGGADTQYF
V gene: TRBV27; CDR3 protein: CASSLHGVPSGNTIYF
V gene: TRBV2; CDR3 protein: CASSGTGSNQPQHF
V gene: TRBV5-1; CDR3 protein: CASTPGTATFRSSYEQYF
V gene: TRBV30; CDR3 protein: CAWSGGPNEKLFF
V gene: TRBV6-6; CDR3 protein: CASSYSDSNSNQPQHF
V gene: TRBV2; CDR3 protein: CASSYPPRGTEAFF
V gene: TRBV29-1; CDR3 protein: CSAGSGTGPSETQYF
V gene: TRBV7-7; CDR3 protein: CASSLYEGGETQYF
V gene: TRBV5-1; CDR3 protein: CASSEGTVGQGQPQHF
V gene: TRBV19; CDR3 protein: CASTGSPDTQYF
V gene: TRBV6-5; CDR3 protein: CASGADSYNEQFF
V gene: TRBV5-6; CDR3 protein: CASSLVLPQDYYGYTF
V gene: TRBV4-3; CDR3 protein: CASSQDPTGNYGYTF
V gene: TRBV9; CDR3 protein: CASSSRQGRGYTF
V gene: TRBV15; CDR3 protein: CATSREQKLNNEQFF
V gene: TRBV5-5; CDR3 protein: CASSLEGDRYEQYF
V gene: TRBV29-1; CDR3 protein: CSVDVTSTDTQYF
V gene: TRBV12-2; CDR3 protein: CASRYRPGLGNSPLHF
V gene: TRBV2; CDR3 protein: CASTESLVLNYGYTF
V gene: TRBV30; CDR3 protein: CAWSVKGQGSDTQYF
V gene: TRBV2; CDR3 protein: CASRYRDYSYEQYF
V gene: TRBV10-3; CDR3 protein: CAIRRTGQGEQYF
V gene: TRBV5-4; CDR3 protein: CASSLGVASYYEQYF
V gene: TRBV4-2; CDR3 protein: CASSQETGGEGETQYF
V gene: TRBV2; CDR3 protein: CASIGQEKLFF
V gene: TRBV6-6; CDR3 protein: CASTGTDEKLFF
V gene: TRBV19; CDR3 protein: CASNPRLDNQPQHF
V gene: TRBV2; CDR3 protein: CASSALAVQETQYF